The 20 T cell receptor beta chains reported below all come from one sample, sequenced in a study of shared clonotypes between healthy human individuals. The method was immunoSEQ multiplex PCR; TCRdb's version includes in-frame clones alone and lacks a portion of them. There are about 2.4 million clones in the sample; approximately 94% occur only once, and approximately 0.37% lies in the top ten. Material: naive CD4+ T cells from PBMCs. Noted subset: CD45RA+ positively selected. The receptors originated from a man aged 18 to 29 in good health. Some clones in this sample may be carry-over from other donors' samples.

The chain uses TRBV10-3 and TRBJ1-1; D is undetermined. The V end was cut by 8 bases, the J end by 3 bases, with 19 bases between. The CDR3 totals 15 residues. The germline V gene encodes CDR1 ENHRY and CDR2 SYGVKD. CDR3 sequence: CAIRLTLQVDTEAFF. The CDR3, as DNA: TGTGCCATCCGTTTAACCCTCCAAGTAGACACTGAAGCTTTCTTT.

The V and J genes are TRBV15 and TRBJ2-1; tentative D call: TRBD2 (6 bases). V was shortened by 2 bases and J by 4 bases, with 12 bases between the two germline ends. Germline CDR1 and CDR2: LNHNV and YYDKDF (reference sequence). The CDR3 contains 15 residues. CDR3 sequence (DNA): TGTGCCACCAGCAGATCCGGGACTGCTTACAATGAGCAGTTCTTC. This sequence encodes CATSRSGTAYNEQFF.

This clone was seen only once. This chain uses TRBV28 with TRBJ2-1; D is perhaps TRBD1 or TRBD2 (6 bases each). The length of the CDR3 is 14 residues. With 10 bases removed from V and 5 bases from J, the gap between germline ends came to 18 bases. Germline V lookup: CDR1 MDHEN, CDR2 SYDVKM. The CDR3 is CAIKQGRLNNEQFF. The CDR3 bases are TGTGCCATCAAGCAGGGGAGGCTCAACAATGAGCAGTTCTTC.

This clone was recorded once. The identical CDR3 is also encoded by other nucleotide sequences in the sample. The chain couples TRBV11-2 to TRBJ2-7; no clear D gene. CDR3 length: 14 residues. V gave up 0 bases and J gave up 3 bases, with 9 bases separating them. Germline V gene data show CDR1 as SGHAT and CDR2 as FQNNGV. The CDR3 sequence is CASSLEFDGYEQYF. As DNA, the CDR3 is TGTGCCAGCAGCTTAGAGTTTGACGGCTACGAGCAGTACTTC.

This sequence joins TRBV7-2 and TRBJ1-5; D gene uncertain. CDR1 is SGHTA and CDR2 is FQGNSA in the germline V gene. The V gene lost 3 bases and the J gene lost 3 bases, with 3 bases spanning the gap. This CDR3 region has 12 residues. In DNA form, the CDR3 reads TGTGCCAGCAGCTTCGACAATCAGCCCCAGCATTTT. This codes for CASSFDNQPQHF. Complete variable domain (other parts from reference TRBV7-2 and TRBJ1-5): GAGVSQSPSNKVTEKGKDVELRCDPISGHTALYWYRQSLGQGLEFLIYFQGNSAPDKSGLPSDRFSAERTGGSVSTLTIQRTQQEDSAVYLCASSFDNQPQHFGDGTRLSIL.

This clone appeared once. This sequence joins TRBV9 and TRBJ2-1; possible D gene TRBD2, 6 bases. CDR1 and CDR2 (germline): SGDLS, YYNGEE. This CDR3 region has 15 residues. V lost 3 bases and J 2 bases, leaving 12 bases between the germline ends. The chain's CDR3 is CASSAGSATYNEQFF. Here the CDR3 DNA reads TGTGCCAGCAGCGCCGGGAGCGCCACCTACAATGAGCAGTTCTTC. Based on the CDR3 plus reference TRBV9 and TRBJ2-1, the full variable domain is DSGVTQTPKHLITATGQRVTLRCSPRSGDLSVYWYQQSLDQGLQFLIQYYNGEERAKGNILERFSAQQFPDLHSELNLSSLELGDSALYFCASSAGSATYNEQFFGPGTRLTVL.

This rearrangement joins TRBV4-2 to TRBJ2-1; TRBD1 is a possible D gene (5 bases). There are 14 residues in the CDR3. With 1 base removed from V and 3 bases from J, the gap between germline ends came to 7 bases. The germline V gene has CDR1 LGHNA and CDR2 YNFKEQ. This chain's CDR3 is CASSQAGHYNEQFF. The CDR3 DNA reads as TGTGCCAGCAGCCAAGCCGGACACTACAATGAGCAGTTCTTC.

Turning to this clone: Other DNA sequences from this sample encode an identical CDR3 as well. The rearrangement uses TRBV5-1 and TRBJ1-2, with 8 bases matching TRBD1. The CDR3 length is 14 residues. J lost 2 bases, V lost 1 base, and 1 base had no gene match. Germline CDR1 is SGHRS and CDR2 is YFSETQ. As DNA, the CDR3 is TGCGCCAGCAGCTTGTCAGGGGGCAACTATGGCTACACCTTC. Amino acids: CASSLSGGNYGYTF.

The chain employs TRBV7-3 and TRBJ1-1, with D maybe TRBD1 (6 bases). Germline V lookup: CDR1 SGHTA, CDR2 FQGTGA. The CDR3 has 14 residues. The V gene lost 2 bases and the J gene lost 4 bases, with 11 bases spanning the gap. The CDR3 protein is CASSLLGGATEAFF. The CDR3 nucleotides are TGTGCCAGCAGCTTACTAGGGGGGGCCACTGAAGCTTTCTTT. The full variable domain, completed using reference TRBV7-3 and TRBJ1-1, is GAGVSQTPSNKVTEKGKYVELRCDPISGHTALYWYRQSLGQGPEFLIYFQGTGAADDSGLPNDRFFAVRPEGSVSTLKIQRTERGDSAVYLCASSLLGGATEAFFGQGTRLTVV.

This clone has just one count. The chain uses TRBV7-3 and TRBJ2-2; D unresolved. Germline assignment: CDR1 SGHTA and CDR2 FQGTGA. V shed 5 bases and J shed 0 bases, with 16 bases lying between them. The CDR3 totals 17 residues. Written as DNA, the CDR3 is TGTGCCAGCAGCCGATACTCAGACGGCTCGAACACCGGGGAGCTGTTTTTT. Translating it yields CASSRYSDGSNTGELFF.

This rearrangement joins TRBV6-6 to TRBJ2-5; D remains unclear. The tail of the sequence fits TRBJ2-7 better, so the J call may be wrong. This CDR3 contains 12 residues. Germline loops: CDR1 MNHNY, CDR2 SVGAGI (reference sequence). The CDR3 DNA reads as TGTGCCAGCAGGACCGAAGACTACGAGCAGTACTTC. As protein: CASRTEDYEQYF.

This rearrangement joins TRBV6-1 to TRBJ1-3, with D tentatively TRBD1 (5 bases). V was shortened by 8 bases and J by 8 bases, with 19 bases between the two germline ends. The CDR3 spans 14 residues. Germline-derived CDR1 and CDR2 are MNHNS and SASEGT. DNA for the CDR3: TGTGCCAGCCGCGAACCTACCCTAGGGGACACCATATATTTT. Translated, it gives CASREPTLGDTIYF.

The chain uses TRBV5-1 and TRBJ2-7, with D possibly being TRBD1 (6 bases). V lost 4 bases and J 3 bases, leaving 14 bases between the germline ends. CDR3 size: 14 residues. The germline V gene has CDR1 SGHRS and CDR2 YFSETQ. CDR3 DNA: TGCGCCAGCAGCATAGGACAGCAGCTCTACGAGCAGTACTTC. Translated: CASSIGQQLYEQYF. The entire variable domain, with the rest obtained from reference TRBV5-1 and TRBJ2-7, is as follows: KAGVTQTPRYLIKTRGQQVTLSCSPISGHRSVSWYQQTPGQGLQFLFEYFSETQRNKGNFPGRFSGRQFSNSRSEMNVSTLELGDSALYLCASSIGQQLYEQYFGPGTRLTVT.

V gene TRBV11-1 combines with J gene TRBJ2-7; TRBD1 matches at 9 bases. Germline V gene sequence: CDR1 SGHAT, CDR2 FQDESV (reference sequence). The CDR3 sequence is 15 residues long. With V trimmed by 5 bases and J by 1 base, 6 bases remained unmatched. CDR3 nucleotides: TGTGCCAGCAGCCCACACGGGACAGGGTCCTACGAGCAGTACTTC. This encodes CASSPHGTGSYEQYF.

The V and J genes are TRBV29-1 and TRBJ2-7, with D perhaps matching TRBD2 (5 bases). Germline loops: CDR1 SQVTM, CDR2 ANQGSEA. This CDR3 is 15 amino acids long. V dropped 0 bases and J dropped 3 bases, with 15 bases sitting between them. CDR3 sequence: CSVEDPVGGYYEQYF. In DNA, the CDR3 is TGCAGCGTTGAAGATCCTGTGGGCGGGTACTACGAGCAGTACTTC.

The V gene is TRBV29-1, the J gene TRBJ1-4, with 10 bases lining up with TRBD1. The J segment lost 7 bases and the V segment lost 7 bases, leaving 6 bases of the junction unmatched. Germline lookup yields CDR1 SQVTM and CDR2 ANQGSEA. The CDR3 covers 13 residues. The CDR3, as DNA: TGCAGCGCATACGGGACAGGGGCTGAAAAACTGTTTTTT. This encodes CSAYGTGAEKLFF. Full variable domain (outside the CDR3, taken from reference TRBV29-1 and TRBJ1-4): SAVISQKPSRDICQRGTSLTIQCQVDSQVTMMFWYRQQPGQSLTLIATANQGSEATYESGFVIDKFPISRPNLTFSTLTVSNMSPEDSSIYLCSAYGTGAEKLFFGSGTQLSVL.

The chain joins TRBV19 to TRBJ1-2; TRBD1 matches 9 bases. The germline CDR1 and CDR2 sequences are LNHDA and SQIVND (reference sequence). This CDR3 is built from 13 residues. Unmatched junction bases numbered 5, after V lost 5 bases and J lost 7 bases. The CDR3 reads CASSLGQGGGYTF. Here the CDR3 DNA reads TGTGCCAGTAGTCTGGGACAGGGAGGTGGCTACACCTTC. Full variable domain (outside the CDR3, taken from reference TRBV19 and TRBJ1-2): DGGITQSPKYLFRKEGQNVTLSCEQNLNHDAMYWYRQDPGQGLRLIYYSQIVNDFQKGDIAEGYSVSREKKESFPLTVTSAQKNPTAFYLCASSLGQGGGYTFGSGTRLTVV.

The chain employs TRBV7-7 and TRBJ2-2, with TRBD2 matching 16 bases. J was trimmed by 5 bases and V by 5 bases; bases with no gene match: 2. The CDR3 sequence is 16 residues long. Germline-derived CDR1 and CDR2 are SSHAT and FNYEAQ (reference sequence). The CDR3 coding sequence is TGTGCCAGCAGCCCGGGACTAGCGGGGGGGACCGGGGAGCTGTTTTTT. It encodes CASSPGLAGGTGELFF.

V gene TRBV27 combines with J gene TRBJ2-1; D is tentatively TRBD1 or TRBD2 (5 bases each). The CDR3 contains 15 residues. Per the germline V gene, CDR1 is MNHEY and CDR2 is SMNVEV (reference sequence). With 5 bases removed from V and 4 bases from J, the gap between germline ends came to 15 bases. This chain's CDR3 is CASSPTWDRYNEQFF. The DNA for the CDR3 is TGTGCCAGCAGTCCGACCTGGGACCGGTACAATGAGCAGTTCTTC.

The chain combines TRBV28 with TRBJ2-7; perhaps TRBD2 as D (5 bases). Germline loops: CDR1 MDHEN, CDR2 SYDVKM. The CDR3 contains 16 residues. The V and J ends lost 8 bases and 9 bases respectively, with 29 bases between them. The CDR3, as DNA: TGTGCCAGCCTCCGAACCCGGGGTGACCCACTAGTTAGGCAGTACTTC. It codes for CASLRTRGDPLVRQYF.